These 18 T cell receptor beta chains were all obtained from the same sample, sequenced in a study of blood T cell repertoires in COVID-19. Produced via immunoSEQ multiplex PCR; TCRdb's table is partial and in-frame only. Of 200,000 to 250,000 clones in the sample, under 85% were seen once. The sample comprised peripheral blood. All receptors come from a woman aged 25 to 39 with COVID-19, enrolled during active disease.

The CDR3 region is CASSPSSLRDTQYF. The CDR3 DNA reads as TGCGCCAGCAGCCCCAGCTCCCTCAGGGATACGCAGTATTTT. The J gene is TRBJ2-3, the V gene TRBV5-1; D ambiguous. Germline CDR1 reads SGHRS; CDR2 reads YFSETQ. Trimming shortened V by 4 bases and J by 6 bases, and 15 bases separated the two germline ends. This CDR3 has 14 amino acids.

The V call is TRBV7-2, the J call TRBJ1-1, with D tentatively TRBD1 (6 bases). The CDR3 length is 13 residues. The germline V gene encodes CDR1 SGHTA and CDR2 FQGNSA. V lost 5 bases and J 1 base, leaving 8 bases between the germline ends. The CDR3: CASSMGQNTEAFF. Here the CDR3 DNA reads TGTGCCAGCAGCATGGGACAGAACACTGAAGCTTTCTTT.

V and J are TRBV29-1 and TRBJ2-3; 8 bases are shared with TRBD2. The junction had 7 bases not matched to a gene; V was cut back by 6 bases and J by 5 bases. This CDR3 is built from 13 residues. Germline CDR1 SQVTM, CDR2 ANQGSEA. CDR3 in amino acids: CSVQREQGDTQYF. In DNA, the CDR3 is TGCAGCGTCCAGCGGGAGCAGGGAGATACGCAGTATTTT.

The chain uses TRBV5-4 and TRBJ1-3, with 12 positions matching TRBD1. Germline lookup yields CDR1 SGHNT and CDR2 YYREEE (reference sequence). V shed 3 bases, J shed 7 bases, and the junction held 5 bases outside the gene matches. The CDR3 totals 15 residues. CDR3 residues: CASSSGTGGFNTIYF. For the CDR3, the DNA is TGTGCCAGCAGCTCCGGGACAGGGGGCTTCAACACCATATATTTT.

The chain employs TRBV13 and TRBJ2-1; TRBD2 aligns across 8 bases. The V gene's germline CDR1 is PRHDT and CDR2 FYEKMQ (reference sequence). CDR3 length: 16 residues. Trimming at V came to 3 bases and at J to 7 bases, leaving 11 bases not matched to a gene. CDR3 sequence: CASSFSPGLGLNEQFF. CDR3 bases: TGTGCCAGCAGCTTCTCACCGGGACTAGGTCTAAATGAGCAGTTCTTC.

The chain carries TRBV11-2 and TRBJ2-5; 8 bases match TRBD1. Germline V gene data show CDR1 as SGHAT and CDR2 as FQNNGV. The CDR3 loop spans 13 amino acids. The junction had 6 bases not matched to a gene; V was cut back by 7 bases and J by 5 bases. The CDR3 spells CASTATGAETQYF. The CDR3 nucleotides are TGTGCCAGCACCGCGACAGGGGCGGAGACCCAGTACTTC.

The chain joins TRBV7-2 to TRBJ2-3; TRBD2 is a possible D gene (5 bases). V gave up 5 bases and J gave up 2 bases, with 17 bases separating them. CDR3 size: 16 residues. Per germline, CDR1 SGHTA and CDR2 FQGNSA. The CDR3 coding sequence is TGTGCCAGCAGCCCCGGGATAACTCGATACACAGATACGCAGTATTTT. Protein product: CASSPGITRYTDTQYF.

The chain employs TRBV30 and TRBJ1-1; 9 positions match TRBD1. V gave up 4 bases and J gave up 0 bases; unmatched junction bases: 3. Germline CDR1 GTSNPN, CDR2 SVGIG (reference sequence). The CDR3 sequence is 14 residues long. The CDR3 coding sequence is TGTGCCTGGAACCGGGACAGGGTGAACACTGAAGCTTTCTTT. Protein sequence: CAWNRDRVNTEAFF.

This chain connects TRBV2 to TRBJ2-3; 8 nucleotides align to TRBD2. V shed 6 bases and J 6 bases; nucleotides not matched to a gene: 2. The CDR3 contains 12 residues. From germline, CDR1 is SNHLY and CDR2 FYNNEI. This CDR3 is CASRGTRDTQYF. The CDR3 nucleotides are TGTGCCAGCAGGGGGACTAGGGATACGCAGTATTTT.

The chain joins TRBV19 to TRBJ2-2; 9 bases are shared with TRBD2. The CDR3 loop spans 16 amino acids. J gave up 4 bases and V 2 bases, and 5 bases lay outside the gene matches. Germline CDR1 and CDR2: LNHDA and SQIVND (reference sequence). The CDR3 reads CASSIWRGGLTGELFF. DNA for the CDR3: TGTGCCAGTAGTATATGGCGGGGGGGCCTCACCGGGGAGCTGTTTTTT.

The chain carries TRBV9 and TRBJ2-1; D is possibly TRBD2 (5 bases). CDR3 length: 14 residues. Germline V gene data show CDR1 as SGDLS and CDR2 as YYNGEE. V lost 7 bases and J lost 0, with 11 bases in between. This chain's CDR3 is CASGSPSSYNEQFF. The CDR3 region has the DNA TGTGCCAGCGGGAGCCCAAGCTCCTACAATGAGCAGTTCTTC.

This rearrangement joins TRBV7-7 to TRBJ2-5; 7 bases fit TRBD1. The CDR3 totals 18 residues. The germline gives CDR1 SSHAT, CDR2 FNYEAQ (reference sequence). The ends lost 5 bases at V and 2 bases at J; junction bases unmatched: 17. CDR3 residues: CASSRPPNNPGQQETQYF. The CDR3 DNA is TGTGCCAGCAGCCGACCCCCAAATAACCCGGGACAGCAAGAGACCCAGTACTTC. The full variable domain, in which reference TRBV7-7 and TRBJ2-5 provide the parts outside the CDR3, is GAGVSQSPRYKVTKRGQDVTLRCDPISSHATLYWYQQALGQGPEFLTYFNYEAQPDKSGLPSDRFSAERPEGSISTLTIQRTEQRDSAMYRCASSRPPNNPGQQETQYFGPGTRLLVL.

This clone was observed a handful of times. The CDR3 is CASGIRSSDIGEQFF. The CDR3 region has the DNA TGTGCCAGTGGGATAAGGTCTAGCGATATCGGTGAGCAGTTCTTC. V usage is TRBV19 and J usage is TRBJ2-1; tentative D call: TRBD2 (6 bases). There are 15 residues in the CDR3. Trimming cost V 8 bases and J 9 bases, with 23 bases left between them. The germline V gene encodes CDR1 LNHDA and CDR2 SQIVND (reference sequence).

V and J are TRBV7-6 and TRBJ2-3, with 9 positions matching TRBD2. The CDR3 totals 17 residues. The V gene end was trimmed by 2 bases and the J gene end by 3 bases; junction bases not matched to a gene: 9. Looked up from germline, CDR1 is SGHVS and CDR2 is FNYEAQ. The CDR3 DNA reads as TGTGCCAGCAGCTTACGTCAGGCGGGGGGGCAGACAGATACGCAGTATTTT. It yields the protein CASSLRQAGGQTDTQYF.

The genes are TRBV6-6 and TRBJ2-3; D gene uncertain. The length of the CDR3 is 16 residues. CDR1 MNHNY and CDR2 SVGAGI come from the germline V gene (reference sequence). With 2 bases removed from V and 3 bases from J, the gap between germline ends came to 15 bases. CDR3 loop: CASSYPDLSRTDTQYF. CDR3 bases: TGTGCCAGCAGTTACCCAGATCTTTCGAGGACAGATACGCAGTATTTT.

The CDR3 bases are TGTGCCAGTAAACCCCAGGGGGTTACTGAAGCTTTCTTT. It is translated as CASKPQGVTEAFF. J is TRBJ1-1 and V is TRBV19; 7 bases agree with TRBD1. Germline assignment: CDR1 LNHDA and CDR2 SQIVND (reference sequence). V gave up 7 bases and J gave up 5 bases; unmatched junction bases: 7. The CDR3 extends over 13 amino acids.

The chain recombines TRBV27 with TRBJ2-1; no definite D call. The CDR3 totals 13 residues. Trimming took off 3 bases at V and 8 bases at J, with 11 bases between the two ends. CDR1 and CDR2 (germline): MNHEY, SMNVEV (reference sequence). The CDR3 DNA sequence: TGTGCCAGCAGTTTTATAAGTTCGGATGAGCAGTTCTTC. Translated: CASSFISSDEQFF.

The rearrangement uses TRBV5-1 and TRBJ2-5; TRBD1 matches at 10 bases. Losses at the gene ends were 4 bases for V and 5 bases for J; bases not matched to a gene: 11. Germline V gives CDR1 SGHRS, CDR2 YFSETQ. The CDR3 is 16 amino acids. This chain's CDR3 is CASSGGQGSMAETQYF. The CDR3 DNA is TGCGCCAGCAGCGGGGGACAGGGGTCAATGGCGGAGACCCAGTACTTC.